The 11 T cell receptor beta chains listed next were all sequenced from one sample in a study of shared clonotypes between healthy human individuals. CD45RO negativity and positive selection for CCR7 defined naive CD8 cells, a population that excluded terminally differentiated effector memory CD45RA+ cells. Only in-frame clones appear in the TCRdb table, and some are missing; sequencing was by immunoSEQ multiplex PCR. The sample lists about 650,000 clones; roughly 95% were seen once. Sequenced material: naive CD8+ T cells sorted from blood. These receptors were obtained from a woman under 40 in good health.

The table lists this clone with a count of one. The V and J genes are TRBV28 and TRBJ2-3; D possibly corresponds to TRBD1 (6 bases). V dropped 4 bases and J dropped 4 bases, with 15 bases sitting between them. The CDR3 length is 15 residues. CDR1 and CDR2 (germline): MDHEN, SYDVKM. The CDR3, as DNA: TGTGCCAGCAGTTCGGTGGGCCCAGGGGCAGATACGCAGTATTTT. It translates to CASSSVGPGADTQYF.

The chain is built from TRBV5-4 and TRBJ1-2; 8 nucleotides match TRBD1. This CDR3 comprises 12 residues. The J segment lost 6 bases and the V segment lost 3 bases, leaving 1 base of the junction unmatched. CDR1 and CDR2 from the germline V gene are SGHNT and YYREEE (reference sequence). DNA of the CDR3: TGTGCCAGCAGCTGGACAGGGAATGGCTACACCTTC. This sequence encodes CASSWTGNGYTF.

The chain recombines TRBV19 with TRBJ1-4; D uncertain. This CDR3 spans 14 amino acids. CDR1 and CDR2 (germline): LNHDA, SQIVND (reference sequence). V was trimmed by 6 bases and J by 7 bases, leaving 15 bases between them. The CDR3 bases are TGTGCCAGTAGCCTAGACGGGGAAACTGAAAAACTGTTTTTT. This encodes CASSLDGETEKLFF.

This chain joins TRBV4-1 and TRBJ2-7; D possibly corresponds to TRBD1 (5 bases). Germline-derived CDR1 and CDR2 are MGHRA and YSYEKL. The V end lost 0 bases, the J end lost 1 base, and 19 bases lay between the germline ends. The CDR3 is made up of 18 amino acids. The CDR3 loop reads CASSQDWAGIRQSYEQYF. The DNA of the CDR3 is TGCGCCAGCAGCCAAGACTGGGCAGGGATTCGCCAATCCTACGAGCAGTACTTC.

In this sample, this clone turned up once. The chain combines TRBV29-1 with TRBJ1-1; D call uncertain. Germline lookup yields CDR1 SQVTM and CDR2 ANQGSEA. Between the trimmed V and J ends, which lost 4 bases and 7 bases, there was a span of 10 bases. The length of the CDR3 is 11 residues. CDR3 in amino acids: CSVVDGREAFF. The CDR3 DNA follows: TGCAGCGTTGTGGACGGTCGTGAAGCTTTCTTT. Complete variable domain (other parts from reference TRBV29-1 and TRBJ1-1): SAVISQKPSRDICQRGTSLTIQCQVDSQVTMMFWYRQQPGQSLTLIATANQGSEATYESGFVIDKFPISRPNLTFSTLTVSNMSPEDSSIYLCSVVDGREAFFGQGTRLTVV.

V and J are TRBV5-1 and TRBJ2-5; D may be TRBD1 (6 bases). The CDR3 is 14 residues long. CDR1 is SGHRS and CDR2 is YFSETQ in the germline V gene. Between the trimmed V and J ends, which lost 4 bases and 5 bases, there was a span of 15 bases. CDR3 region: CASSPGPRGETQYF. The DNA of the CDR3 is TGCGCCAGCAGCCCAGGACCGAGGGGGGAGACCCAGTACTTC.

CDR3 loop: CASSEALGTDEQFF. The CDR3 nucleotides read TGTGCCAGCAGTGAAGCGCTGGGGACAGATGAGCAGTTCTTC. The V call is TRBV2, the J call TRBJ2-1; 7 nucleotides align to TRBD1. V was pared by 0 bases and J by 8 bases, with 4 bases of the junction left unmatched. This CDR3 comprises 14 residues. Germline lookup yields CDR1 SNHLY and CDR2 FYNNEI.

The chain carries TRBV5-1 and TRBJ2-6, with D perhaps given as TRBD1 or TRBD2 (6 bases each). Trimming pared 4 bases from V and 1 base from J, leaving 15 bases between. The CDR3 extends over 17 amino acids. Germline V gene lookup returns CDR1 SGHRS and CDR2 YFSETQ. The chain's CDR3 is CASSPRLGGSGANVLTF. CDR3 nucleotides: TGCGCCAGCAGCCCCCGGTTAGGGGGGTCTGGGGCCAACGTCCTGACTTTC. Looking up the rest from reference TRBV5-1 and TRBJ2-6 gives the full variable domain: KAGVTQTPRYLIKTRGQQVTLSCSPISGHRSVSWYQQTPGQGLQFLFEYFSETQRNKGNFPGRFSGRQFSNSRSEMNVSTLELGDSALYLCASSPRLGGSGANVLTFGAGSRLTVL.

This clone is a singleton in its sample. The J gene is TRBJ2-7, the V gene TRBV27; no clear D gene. The CDR3 totals 13 residues. V was clipped by 3 bases and J by 1 base, with 7 bases between them. In germline, CDR1 is MNHEY, CDR2 SMNVEV (reference sequence). DNA of the CDR3: TGTGCCAGCAGTTTGCTGCAATCCTACGAGCAGTACTTC. This translates into CASSLLQSYEQYF.

This clone was counted only a few times. Other nucleotide sequences from this sample produce the same CDR3. The chain carries TRBV29-1 and TRBJ1-2; D ambiguous. The CDR3 runs 11 residues. In germline, CDR1 is SQVTM, CDR2 ANQGSEA. V was trimmed by 5 bases and J by 1 base, leaving 5 bases between them. CDR3 coding DNA: TGCAGCGTTACCGGTAACTATGGCTACACCTTC. As protein: CSVTGNYGYTF.

V usage is TRBV11-2 and J usage is TRBJ2-7; 10 nucleotides line up with TRBD1. The CDR3 has 16 residues. J gave up 2 bases and V 3 bases, and 7 bases lay outside the gene matches. Per germline, CDR1 SGHAT and CDR2 FQNNGV. CDR3: CASSLKPGQGTYEQYF. The CDR3 nucleotides read TGTGCCAGCAGCTTGAAACCGGGACAGGGGACCTACGAGCAGTACTTC.